A selection of T cell receptor beta chains follows, all from one sample in a study of shared clonotypes between healthy human individuals. Only in-frame clones appear in the TCRdb table, and some are missing; sequencing was by immunoSEQ multiplex PCR. Among 2 million to 3 million clones, just over 90% were seen once, and the ten largest hold more than 0.12%. The sample consisted of naive CD4+ T cells sorted from blood. All receptors come from a man younger than 35 in good health. Both conserved end residues are part of each CDR3. D genes are given only for firm matches. For some rows the clone size is stated as once, few or many, or as a class when expanded; others skip it.

TGTGCCAGCTCACCAGGGGACAGGAGTGAAAAACTGTTTTTT | CASSPGDRSEKLFF | TRBV18 | 14 | TRBD1 | TRBJ1-4 | -
TGTGCCAGCAGTTTTGCCTTCCCGGCTGGGAATTCACCCCTCCACTTT | CASSFAFPAGNSPLHF | TRBV27 | 16 | - | TRBJ1-6 | -
TGCGCCAGCAGCCAAGATGCAGTTTCCTACGAGCAGTACTTC | CASSQDAVSYEQYF | TRBV4-1 | 14 | - | TRBJ2-7 | -
TGTGCCAGCAGTTACGCAGAGGGGAATCAGCCCCAGCATTTT | CASSYAEGNQPQHF | TRBV6-6 | 14 | - | TRBJ1-5 | -
TGTGCCAGCAGCACCCAGACAGGGGGCGCCGGCTATGGCTACACCTTC | CASSTQTGGAGYGYTF | TRBV7-2 | 16 | TRBD1 | TRBJ1-2 | -
TGTGCCAGCAGCTTAGCTGAGCAGACGGTCGGCGCTGAAGCTTTCTTT | CASSLAEQTVGAEAFF | TRBV7-2 | 16 | - | TRBJ1-1 | -
TGTGCCAGCAGCTTAGAAAGGGTCGTAAGCAATCAGCCCCAGCATTTT | CASSLERVVSNQPQHF | TRBV7-2 | 16 | - | TRBJ1-5 | -
TGCAGCGTCTCCGGACAAATGAACACTGAAGCTTTCTTT | CSVSGQMNTEAFF | TRBV29-1 | 13 | - | TRBJ1-1 | -
TGCGCCAGCAGCCCCGGGGCCAGACTAGAAGCTTTCTTT | CASSPGARLEAFF | TRBV5-1 | 13 | - | TRBJ1-1 | -
TGTGCCAGCAGAAATACAGGGGCACACACAGATACGCAGTATTTT | CASRNTGAHTDTQYF | TRBV2 | 15 | TRBD1 | TRBJ2-3 | once
TGTGCCAGCAGCCAAGAAAACTATGGCTACACCTTC | CASSQENYGYTF | TRBV14 | 12 | - | TRBJ1-2 | few
TGTGCCAGCAGCTCGGACAGGGGGTTAGTGGAGACCCAGTACTTC | CASSSDRGLVETQYF | TRBV5-5 | 15 | TRBD1 | TRBJ2-5 | -
TGCGCCAGCAGCTTGGCACTAGCGGGAGCTGATGAGCAGTTCTTC | CASSLALAGADEQFF | TRBV5-1 | 15 | TRBD2 | TRBJ2-1 | once
TGCGCCAGCAGCCAAGATTCAAGCGGGGGGGGCTACAATGAGCAGTTCTTC | CASSQDSSGGGYNEQFF | TRBV4-3 | 17 | TRBD2 | TRBJ2-1 | -
TGCGCCAGCAGCTTGAATCCCGTCGGGGCGGACGAGCAGTACTTC | CASSLNPVGADEQYF | TRBV5-1 | 15 | - | TRBJ2-7 | -
TGTGCCAGCTCACCCGACAGGGTATCCACTGAAGCTTTCTTT | CASSPDRVSTEAFF | TRBV18 | 14 | TRBD1 | TRBJ1-1 | -
TGTGCCACCAAGGGGACAGGGGGTATTCAGCCCCAGCATTTT | CATKGTGGIQPQHF | TRBV10-3 | 14 | TRBD1 | TRBJ1-5 | once
TGTGCCATCAGTGAGTCGTACACAGATGGCTACACCTTC | CAISESYTDGYTF | TRBV10-3 | 13 | - | TRBJ1-2 | -
TGCGCCAGCAGTGAGTCACCGGGACAGGCCGAGCTGTTTTTT | CASSESPGQAELFF | TRBV10-1 | 14 | TRBD1 | TRBJ2-2 | -
TGCGCCAGCAGCCAGTATTCACCGGGGGAAAAACTGTTTTTT | CASSQYSPGEKLFF | TRBV4-3 | 14 | - | TRBJ1-4 | -
TGCGCCAGCAGCATTCGGGCCCCGGATACGCAGTATTTT | CASSIRAPDTQYF | TRBV5-1 | 13 | - | TRBJ2-3 | -
TGTGCCAGCAGCTTATCCCTACAGGGGGCGGAAGCTTTCTTT | CASSLSLQGAEAFF | TRBV5-4 | 14 | TRBD1 | TRBJ1-1 | -
TGTGCCAGCAGTGAGGCCGGGACAGGGATTCTTACAGGCTACACCTTC | CASSEAGTGILTGYTF | TRBV6-1 | 16 | TRBD1 | TRBJ1-2 | -
TGTGCCAGCTCAGCTTCAGGGGGGACCTACGAGCAGTACTTC | CASSASGGTYEQYF | TRBV18 | 14 | - | TRBJ2-7 | -
TGTGCCATCTCGAAAGTCTCTGGGGCCAACGTCCTGACTTTC | CAISKVSGANVLTF | TRBV10-3 | 14 | - | TRBJ2-6 | -
TGCGCCAGCAGTGAGGGTCTAGCAGCGAACACCGGGGAGCTGTTTTTT | CASSEGLAANTGELFF | TRBV10-2 | 16 | - | TRBJ2-2 | few
TGTGCCTGGAGTGACAAGTCCAGAAATGAAAAACTGTTTTTT | CAWSDKSRNEKLFF | TRBV30 | 14 | - | TRBJ1-4 | -
TGTGCCAGCAGTCAGCCCAGGACAGGGGTGTCCAATCAGCCCCAGCATTTT | CASSQPRTGVSNQPQHF | TRBV27 | 17 | TRBD1 | TRBJ1-5 | -
TGTGCCAGCAGCCCTTTAGCCTACGAGCAGTACTTC | CASSPLAYEQYF | TRBV2 | 12 | - | TRBJ2-7 | -
TGTGCCAGCAGTCGACAGGGGCACACCGGGGAGCTGTTTTTT | CASSRQGHTGELFF | TRBV6-5 | 14 | TRBD1 | TRBJ2-2 | -
TGTGCCTGGAGTGTACCGGGACAGGGGGCTTTAAAAGGCTACACCTTC | CAWSVPGQGALKGYTF | TRBV30 | 16 | TRBD1 | TRBJ1-2 | -
TGTGCCAGCTCACCCACACAGGGAGTAAGTCAGCCCCAGCATTTT | CASSPTQGVSQPQHF | TRBV18 | 15 | - | TRBJ1-5 | few
TGTGCCAGCTCTGGGGGGGTTTTGAACTATGGCTACACCTTC | CASSGGVLNYGYTF | TRBV28 | 14 | - | TRBJ1-2 | -
TGCGCCAGCAGTGAGCCTAGCACAGATACGCAGTATTTT | CASSEPSTDTQYF | TRBV10-2 | 13 | - | TRBJ2-3 | -
TGTGCCAGCAGCCCTCGGGCCGGGAGTGAGTCCTACAATGAGCAGTTCTTC | CASSPRAGSESYNEQFF | TRBV4-2 | 17 | - | TRBJ2-1 | -